Listed below are T cell receptor beta chains from one sample, sequenced in a study of technical replicates of blood from a handful of donors. Method: immunoSEQ multiplex PCR; TCRdb's copy keeps in-frame clones and lacks some. The sample gives approximately 51,000 clones, roughly 93% of which show up once; 4% to 4.5% is in the top ten. The specimen sequenced was PBMCs. Every receptor here comes from a human donor in good health. Some clones in this sample may be carry-over from other donors' samples. The CDR3 runs from the conserved cysteine through the conserved F or W. D genes are given only for firm matches. Not all rows give a size; the values are once, few, many and, for expanded clones, a class.

D gene	V gene	clone size	J gene	CDR3 protein	CDR3 DNA
.	TRBV27	.	TRBJ2-7	CASSTQGSASYEQYF	TGTGCCAGCAGTACCCAGGGGTCAGCCTCCTACGAGCAGTACTTC
TRBD2	TRBV5-1	.	TRBJ2-1	CASMGLGSRVDEQFF	TGCGCCAGCATGGGACTAGGTAGTAGGGTGGATGAGCAGTTCTTC
TRBD1	TRBV11-2	.	TRBJ1-5	CASSLGQGQTQHF	TGTGCCAGCAGCTTAGGACAGGGCCAGACCCAGCATTTT
.	TRBV4-2	.	TRBJ2-5	CASSQGTHQETQYF	TGTGCCAGCAGCCAAGGGACTCATCAAGAGACCCAGTACTTC
TRBD1	TRBV18	.	TRBJ1-1	CASSPTGQMNTEAFF	TGTGCCAGCTCACCAACGGGACAGATGAACACTGAAGCTTTCTTT
TRBD1	TRBV4-3	.	TRBJ1-1	CASSLRTGGGTEAFF	TGCGCCAGCAGCCTGCGGACAGGGGGTGGCACTGAAGCTTTCTTT
.	TRBV6-5	.	TRBJ2-3	CASSRRGDTQYF	TGTGCCAGCAGTCGTAGGGGAGATACGCAGTATTTT
TRBD1	TRBV25-1	.	TRBJ1-1	CASSDEGTGDTEAFF	TGTGCCAGCAGTGACGAGGGGACAGGGGACACTGAAGCTTTCTTT
TRBD2	TRBV14	.	TRBJ2-2	CASSKRENTGELFF	TGTGCCAGCAGCAAGCGGGAAAACACCGGGGAGCTGTTTTTT
.	TRBV6-1	once	TRBJ2-3	CASSASDSNTQYF	TGTGCCAGCAGTGCCTCAGACAGTAATACGCAGTATTTT
TRBD2	TRBV5-1	.	TRBJ2-3	CASSSGTSGRVTDTQYF	TGCGCCAGCAGCTCCGGGACTAGCGGGAGAGTAACAGATACGCAGTATTTT
.	TRBV7-3	.	TRBJ2-7	CASSSHRESEQYF	TGTGCCAGCAGCTCACACAGGGAAAGCGAGCAGTACTTC
.	TRBV7-2	.	TRBJ2-5	CASSLKRSRVGQETQYF	TGTGCCAGCAGCTTAAAACGGAGCAGGGTGGGGCAAGAGACCCAGTACTTC
.	TRBV7-6	few	TRBJ1-2	CLAVGSNYGYTF	TGTCTCGCGGTAGGATCTAACTATGGCTACACCTTC
.	TRBV15	.	TRBJ1-5	CATSGHTQPQHF	TGTGCCACCAGTGGGCACACCCAGCCCCAGCATTTT
TRBD2	TRBV15	.	TRBJ2-3	CATSRTSGSTDTQYF	TGTGCCACCAGCAGGACTAGCGGGAGCACAGATACGCAGTATTTT
.	TRBV2	.	TRBJ1-1	CASSRQSNTEAFF	TGTGCCAGCAGTAGACAATCGAACACTGAAGCTTTCTTT
TRBD1	TRBV2	.	TRBJ1-1	CASSADRGWTEAFF	TGTGCCAGCAGTGCGGACAGGGGCTGGACTGAAGCTTTCTTT
.	TRBV4-1	once	TRBJ1-1	CASSQGPGLEAFF	TGCGCCAGCAGCCAAGGACCGGGACTTGAAGCTTTCTTT
TRBD1	TRBV6-6	few	TRBJ2-1	CASTGTGHNEQFF	TGTGCCAGCACCGGGACAGGGCACAATGAGCAGTTCTTC
TRBD2	TRBV11-3	.	TRBJ2-1	CASSLGTSERNEQFF	TGTGCCAGCAGCCTCGGGACTAGCGAAAGGAATGAGCAGTTCTTC
TRBD2	TRBV4-2	.	TRBJ2-5	CASSQGLAGAQSRETQYF	TGTGCCAGCAGCCAAGGACTAGCGGGGGCCCAGTCGAGGGAGACCCAGTACTTC
.	TRBV30	.	TRBJ2-5	CAWTGQETQYF	TGTGCCTGGACGGGCCAAGAGACCCAGTACTTC
.	TRBV15	.	TRBJ1-2	CATSSSRDYGYTF	TGTGCCACCAGCTCCTCGCGGGACTATGGCTACACCTTC
TRBD2	TRBV19	once	TRBJ2-1	CASSTLAAPGQFF	TGTGCCAGTAGTACTCTAGCGGCTCCGGGGCAGTTCTTC
.	TRBV6-6	.	TRBJ1-6	CASSVRLGDFSPLHF	TGTGCCAGCAGTGTCAGGTTAGGGGATTTTTCACCCCTCCACTTT
.	TRBV15	.	TRBJ2-5	CATSNRDWGQETQYF	TGTGCCACCAGCAATCGGGACTGGGGACAAGAGACCCAGTACTTC
TRBD1	TRBV7-2	.	TRBJ2-3	CASSSTGPQYF	TGTGCCAGCAGCTCGACAGGGCCGCAGTATTTT
.	TRBV19	once	TRBJ2-3	CASSIEGTEPTDTQYF	TGTGCCAGTAGTATAGAGGGCACAGAACCCACAGATACGCAGTATTTT
TRBD1	TRBV7-2	.	TRBJ1-2	CASRGQGQPNYGYTF	TGTGCCAGCAGAGGACAGGGGCAACCTAACTATGGCTACACCTTC
.	TRBV6-5	.	TRBJ2-7	CASKGGALLSYEQYF	TGTGCCAGCAAAGGAGGGGCTTTACTCTCCTACGAGCAGTACTTC
.	TRBV2	.	TRBJ2-1	CASSEPRGRAAGSYNEQFF	TGTGCCAGCAGTGAACCCAGGGGACGAGCTGCGGGTTCCTACAATGAGCAGTTCTTC
TRBD2	TRBV18	.	TRBJ2-5	CASSPYIAGDGETQYF	TGTGCCAGCTCACCGTACATAGCGGGGGATGGAGAGACCCAGTACTTC
.	TRBV7-2	.	TRBJ2-3	CASSLWPRGADTQYF	TGTGCCAGCAGCTTATGGCCCAGGGGCGCAGATACGCAGTATTTT
TRBD2	TRBV4-1	.	TRBJ2-7	CASSQVAGGPSVWGSDEQYF	TGCGCCAGCAGCCAGGTAGCGGGGGGGCCTTCCGTGTGGGGTTCGGACGAGCAGTACTTC
TRBD1	TRBV9	.	TRBJ1-4	CASSLAQGAREKLFF	TGTGCCAGCAGCTTGGCACAGGGGGCACGTGAAAAACTGTTTTTT
TRBD2	TRBV6-1	few	TRBJ2-5	CASSASESSGGQETQYF	TGTGCCAGCAGTGCAAGCGAATCTAGCGGGGGACAAGAGACCCAGTACTTC
TRBD2	TRBV12-5	.	TRBJ2-1	CASGGGLATHNEQFF	TGTGCTAGTGGGGGAGGACTAGCCACCCACAATGAGCAGTTCTTC
.	TRBV25-1	.	TRBJ1-6	CASTPGSYNSPLHF	TGTGCCAGCACCCCCGGCTCCTATAATTCACCCCTCCACTTT
TRBD1	TRBV7-3	.	TRBJ1-6	CASSLMGQGSPLHF	TGTGCCAGCAGCTTAATGGGACAGGGCTCACCCCTCCACTTT
.	TRBV11-2	few	TRBJ2-3	CASSFSGSSTDTQYF	TGTGCCAGCAGCTTCAGCGGTTCTAGCACAGATACGCAGTATTTT
.	TRBV5-1	.	TRBJ1-4	CASSLRSLGSATNEKLFF	TGCGCCAGCAGCTTGCGGTCCCTCGGGTCTGCAACTAATGAAAAACTGTTTTTT
.	TRBV9	.	TRBJ2-3	CASSVALTRGSTDTQYF	TGTGCCAGCAGCGTAGCTCTTACTAGGGGGAGCACAGATACGCAGTATTTT
TRBD2	TRBV5-1	.	TRBJ2-1	CASSSLAGAPGEQFF	TGCGCCAGCAGCTCTCTAGCGGGAGCCCCCGGTGAGCAGTTCTTC
TRBD2	TRBV27	.	TRBJ2-7	CASSWDYRYEQYF	TGTGCCAGCAGTTGGGACTACCGCTACGAGCAGTACTTC
.	TRBV25-1	.	TRBJ2-7	CASSAAGGYEQYF	TGTGCCAGCAGTGCCGCAGGAGGCTACGAGCAGTACTTC
.	TRBV20-1	once	TRBJ2-7	CSARTAYEQYF	TGCAGTGCGCGGACAGCTTACGAGCAGTACTTC
TRBD1	TRBV2	.	TRBJ1-5	CASSSTGVQDQPQHF	TGTGCCAGCAGCAGTACAGGGGTACAGGATCAGCCCCAGCATTTT
TRBD2	TRBV11-2	.	TRBJ2-7	CASSLASGRASYEQYF	TGTGCCAGCAGCTTAGCTAGCGGGAGGGCCTCTTACGAGCAGTACTTC
.	TRBV30	.	TRBJ1-3	CAWSASRFTIYF	TGTGCCTGGAGTGCTTCGAGATTCACCATATATTTT
.	TRBV6-1	.	TRBJ2-5	CASGVRGSQETQYF	TGTGCCTCAGGGGTCCGGGGATCCCAAGAGACCCAGTACTTC
TRBD1	TRBV19	.	TRBJ1-3	CATSRRTGKGGAGNTIYF	TGTGCCACATCTCGAAGGACAGGGAAGGGCGGAGCTGGAAACACCATATATTTT
.	TRBV7-2	.	TRBJ1-1	CASRLTGSLYTEAFF	TGTGCCAGCAGACTAACCGGGAGCCTTTACACTGAAGCTTTCTTT
TRBD2	TRBV7-8	few	TRBJ2-5	CASSPRLAETQYF	TGTGCCAGCAGCCCCCGACTAGCCGAGACCCAGTACTTC
TRBD1	TRBV13	.	TRBJ1-5	CASSLDSSTVPTTGYRQPQHF	TGTGCCAGCAGCTTAGACAGTTCAACAGTGCCCACGACAGGGTATCGCCAGCCCCAGCATTTT
TRBD1	TRBV9	.	TRBJ2-7	CASSVAGTGAHEQYF	TGTGCCAGCAGCGTAGCGGGGACAGGGGCCCACGAGCAGTACTTC
TRBD2	TRBV5-4	.	TRBJ2-7	CASSLGGSSSYEQYF	TGTGCCAGCAGCTTGGGCGGGAGCAGCTCCTACGAGCAGTACTTC
.	TRBV18	.	TRBJ2-5	CASSPDKVEGETQYF	TGTGCCAGCTCACCAGACAAAGTAGAGGGAGAGACCCAGTACTTC